This TCR beta chain was identified in a study of shared clonotypes between healthy human individuals. The wider study: CD8 memory received one plate per donor, CD8 naive two, CD4 memory three and CD4 naive three.

Samples underwent the assay at deep level. The repertoire was sequenced with immunoSEQ multiplex PCR; TCRdb's copy has only in-frame clones and lacks some. Of 800,000 or so clones in the sample, approximately 96% were seen once. Study-level points and caveats: Generation probabilities were higher for clonotypes shared across all four sorted-subset donors than for unshared ones.

Naive-designated CD8 cells lacked CD45RO, were positively enriched for CCR7, and omitted terminally differentiated effector memory CD45RA+ cells. With regard to this clone: Its antigen is still unknown.

Deletions cut 6 bases from V and 3 bases from J, with 23 bases between. Germline lookup yields CDR1 LNHDA and CDR2 SQIVND (reference sequence). The CDR3 is 17 amino acids. V usage is TRBV19 and J usage is TRBJ1-2, with a tentative D call TRBD1 (6 bases). This TCR came from a young man in good health. Source material: naive CD8+ T cells sorted from blood. DNA of the CDR3: TGTGCCAGTAGAGGGATGGACGAGGTCCACAGGGACTATGGCTACACCTTC. It codes for CASRGMDEVHRDYGYTF.